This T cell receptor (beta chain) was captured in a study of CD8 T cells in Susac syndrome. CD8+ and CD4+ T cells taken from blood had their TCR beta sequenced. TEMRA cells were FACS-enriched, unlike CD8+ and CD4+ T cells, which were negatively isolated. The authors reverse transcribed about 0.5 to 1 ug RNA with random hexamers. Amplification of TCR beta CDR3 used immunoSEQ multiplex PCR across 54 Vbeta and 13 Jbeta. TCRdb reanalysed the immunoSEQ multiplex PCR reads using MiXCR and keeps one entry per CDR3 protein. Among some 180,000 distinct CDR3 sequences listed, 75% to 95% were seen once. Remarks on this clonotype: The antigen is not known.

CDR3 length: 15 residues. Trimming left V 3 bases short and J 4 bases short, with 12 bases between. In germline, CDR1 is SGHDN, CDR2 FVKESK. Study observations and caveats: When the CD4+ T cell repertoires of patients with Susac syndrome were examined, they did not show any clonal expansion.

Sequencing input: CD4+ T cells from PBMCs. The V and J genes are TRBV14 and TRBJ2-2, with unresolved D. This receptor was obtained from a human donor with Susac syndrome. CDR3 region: CASSHRLVSTGELFF. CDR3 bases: TGTGCCAGCAGCCATCGATTGGTGTCCACCGGGGAGCTGTTTTTT.